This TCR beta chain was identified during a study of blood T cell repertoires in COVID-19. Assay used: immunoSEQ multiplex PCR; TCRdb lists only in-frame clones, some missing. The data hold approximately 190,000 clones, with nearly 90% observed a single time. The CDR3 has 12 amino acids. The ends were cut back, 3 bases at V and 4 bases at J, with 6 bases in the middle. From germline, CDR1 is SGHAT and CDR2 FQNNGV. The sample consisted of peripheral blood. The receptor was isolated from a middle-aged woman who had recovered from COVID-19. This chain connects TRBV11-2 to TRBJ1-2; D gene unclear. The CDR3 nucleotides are TGTGCCAGCAGCTTGGGAGGCTATGGCTACACCTTC. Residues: CASSLGGYGYTF.